This T cell receptor beta chain was profiled in a study of T cell repertoires in cytomegalovirus infection. A note on this clonotype: Just one base apart from a much larger clone, this may be a read error.

This CDR3 has 13 amino acids. Germline values: CDR1 SGHTA, CDR2 FQGNSA. TCRdb re-called the reads through MiXCR, storing one row per CDR3 protein. The table lists approximately 700,000 distinct CDR3 sequences, 35% to 45% of them singletons. The chain recombines TRBV7-2 with TRBJ1-1; possibly TRBD1 for D (5 bases). The specimen was PBMCs. The sequence was collected from a human donor in good health (CMV status not recorded). Some clones in this sample may be carry-over from other donors' samples. In DNA, the CDR3 is TGTGCCAGCAGCTTACCAGGGAGTGGTGAATCTTTCTTT. Its protein is CASSLPGSGESFF. Complete variable domain (other parts from reference TRBV7-2 and TRBJ1-1): GAGVSQSPSNKVTEKGKDVELRCDPISGHTALYWYRQSLGQGLEFLIYFQGNSAPDKSGLPSDRFSAERTGGSVSTLTIQRTQQEDSAVYLCASSLPGSGESFFGQGTRLTVV.